These 15 T cell receptor beta chains were sequenced from one sample in a study of blood T cell repertoires in COVID-19. Generated by immunoSEQ multiplex PCR, the TCRdb table keeps only in-frame clones and is missing some. The profile shows approximately 150,000 clones, 65% to 85% of them singletons. The sample taken for sequencing was peripheral blood. Source of these receptors: a man aged 30 to 45 with COVID-19, enrolled during active disease.

The chain carries TRBV6-5 and TRBJ1-6; 7 bases match TRBD1. This CDR3 has 15 amino acids. Germline V gene data show CDR1 as MNHEY and CDR2 as SVGAGI. After removal of 5 bases from V and 8 bases from J, the junction contained 9 bases not matched to a gene. The CDR3 protein is CASSSEGASYSPLHF. The CDR3 DNA is TGTGCCAGCAGTAGCGAGGGGGCCTCCTATTCACCCCTCCACTTT.

The gene calls are TRBV20-1 and TRBJ1-2, with 9 bases identical to TRBD1. The germline V gene has CDR1 DFQATT and CDR2 SNEGSKA (reference sequence). Trimming at V came to 3 bases and at J to 5 bases, leaving 4 bases not matched to a gene. This CDR3 has 13 amino acids. CDR3 bases: TGCAGTGCTAGTCAGGGACAGGGATATGGCTACACCTTC. Translated: CSASQGQGYGYTF.

This clone was seen once. This chain links TRBV24-1 with TRBJ2-1, with a possible D match to TRBD2 (6 bases). There are 13 residues in the CDR3. Germline V CDR1 and CDR2: KGHDR, SFDVKD. V shed 1 base and J shed 10 bases, with 10 bases lying between them. The chain's CDR3 is CATSDLLAQEQFF. The CDR3 bases are TGTGCCACCAGTGATTTACTAGCACAAGAGCAGTTCTTC.

In the case of this clone: Its ends do not fully match the called genes, so a read error is possible. The chain joins TRBV5-6 to TRBJ2-7; D is possibly TRBD2 (6 bases). Germline lookup yields CDR1 SGHDT and CDR2 YYEEEE. The CDR3 is 11 residues long. CDR3 amino acids: CASNLGGEQYF. The CDR3 nucleotides are TGTGCCAGCAACTTGGGAGGCGAGCAGTACTTC.

The rearrangement uses TRBV12-3 or TRBV12-4 and TRBJ1-1; 7 bases agree with TRBD1. The CDR3 totals 12 residues. Trimming removed 6 bases from V and 6 bases from J; junction bases left unmatched: 4. CDR3 loop: CASSYRGAEAFF. The CDR3 nucleotides read TGTGCCAGCAGCTACAGGGGCGCTGAAGCTTTCTTT.

This rearrangement joins TRBV28 to TRBJ2-7; TRBD1 is a possible D gene (7 bases). Germline CDR1 and CDR2: MDHEN and SYDVKM. This CDR3 has 14 amino acids. The germline V and J ends were trimmed by 2 bases and 3 bases, with 11 bases remaining between them. The CDR3 reads CASSLNQGGYEQYF. In DNA form, the CDR3 reads TGTGCCAGCAGTTTAAATCAGGGGGGCTACGAGCAGTACTTC.

The chain couples TRBV6-6 to TRBJ1-2; TRBD1 agrees at 7 bases. In germline, CDR1 is MNHNY, CDR2 SVGAGI (reference sequence). The V segment lost 0 bases and the J segment 7 bases; nucleotides outside the gene matches: 8. This CDR3 is built from 15 residues. The CDR3 here is CASSYSGTAQSGYTF. In DNA form, the CDR3 reads TGTGCCAGCAGTTACTCGGGGACAGCCCAAAGTGGCTACACCTTC.

The chain recombines TRBV7-9 with TRBJ1-2; 9 nucleotides line up with TRBD1. The CDR3 has 15 residues. CDR1 and CDR2 (germline): SEHNR, FQNEAQ (reference sequence). With V trimmed by 5 bases and J by 5 bases, 9 bases remained unmatched. CDR3 amino acids: CASSEETGGLYGYTF. The CDR3 bases are TGTGCCAGCAGCGAGGAGACAGGGGGATTGTATGGCTACACCTTC.

The rearrangement joins TRBV7-6 to TRBJ2-2; 9 nucleotides match TRBD2. Germline lookup yields CDR1 SGHVS and CDR2 FNYEAQ. Unmatched junction bases numbered 3, after V lost 2 bases and J lost 2 bases. The CDR3 consists of 16 residues. The CDR3 loop reads CASSLQTSGNTGELFF. DNA of the CDR3: TGTGCCAGCAGCTTACAGACTAGCGGTAACACCGGGGAGCTGTTTTTT. Full variable domain (remainder filled in from reference TRBV7-6 and TRBJ2-2): GAGVSQSPRYKVTKRGQDVALRCDPISGHVSLYWYRQALGQGPEFLTYFNYEAQQDKSGLPNDRFSAERPEGSISTLTIQRTEQRDSAMYRCASSLQTSGNTGELFFGEGSRLTVL.

The rearrangement uses TRBV28 and TRBJ1-6; D is perhaps TRBD1 (5 bases). V shed 4 bases and J shed 7 bases, with 17 bases lying between them. Germline CDR1 is MDHEN and CDR2 is SYDVKM. This CDR3 has 16 amino acids. The CDR3 DNA follows: TGTGCCAGCAGTTCCCCGCGCAGGGAATGGAATTCACCCCTCCACTTT. This sequence encodes CASSSPRREWNSPLHF.

This clone has just one count. The chain combines TRBV5-6 with TRBJ1-2; D is possibly TRBD1 (5 bases). The V end lost 3 bases, the J end lost 3 bases, and 9 bases lay between the germline ends. The CDR3 covers 13 residues. Germline values: CDR1 SGHDT, CDR2 YYEEEE. As DNA, the CDR3 is TGTGCCAGCAGCTCGGACACGTACTATGGCTACACCTTC. Translation gives CASSSDTYYGYTF. Drawing the rest from reference TRBV5-6 and TRBJ1-2, the complete variable domain is DAGVTQSPTHLIKTRGQQVTLRCSPKSGHDTVSWYQQALGQGPQFIFQYYEEEERQRGNFPDRFSGHQFPNYSSELNVNALLLGDSALYLCASSSDTYYGYTFGSGTRLTVV.

The chain combines TRBV6-5 with TRBJ1-1; 7 positions agree with TRBD1. Germline values: CDR1 MNHEY, CDR2 SVGAGI. V was pared by 5 bases and J by 0 bases, with 0 bases of the junction left unmatched. The CDR3 is made up of 13 amino acids. The CDR3 DNA follows: TGTGCCAGCAGTAGGGGGCTGAACACTGAAGCTTTCTTT. Its translation: CASSRGLNTEAFF.

This chain joins TRBV6-5 and TRBJ2-7; perhaps TRBD2 as D (5 bases). Germline CDR1 MNHEY, CDR2 SVGAGI. CDR3 length: 15 amino acids. Trimming cost V 6 bases and J 5 bases, with 20 bases left between them. The CDR3 nucleotides read TGTGCCAGCAGCCACGGACTGGAGCCGACCCACGAGCAGTACTTC. This codes for CASSHGLEPTHEQYF.

The chain links TRBV5-3 to TRBJ2-7; 10 positions match TRBD2. TRBV5-3 is marked as an open reading frame, function uncertain. V gave up 4 bases and J gave up 1 base; unmatched junction bases: 17. The CDR3 is made up of 19 amino acids. CDR3 DNA sequence: TGTGCCAGAAGCCTTCCAGGACTAGCGGACTATATCATTTCCTACGAGCAGTACTTC. Translated: CARSLPGLADYIISYEQYF.

The chain couples TRBV9 to TRBJ1-2, with D hard to call. Germline V lookup: CDR1 SGDLS, CDR2 YYNGEE. Deletions cut 5 bases from V and 7 bases from J, with 9 bases between. The CDR3 loop spans 11 amino acids. CDR3 nucleotides: TGTGCCAGCAGGACCGGAGGTGGCTACACCTTC. It encodes CASRTGGGYTF. The complete variable domain, with remaining parts taken from reference TRBV9 and TRBJ1-2, reads DSGVTQTPKHLITATGQRVTLRCSPRSGDLSVYWYQQSLDQGLQFLIQYYNGEERAKGNILERFSAQQFPDLHSELNLSSLELGDSALYFCASRTGGGYTFGSGTRLTVV.